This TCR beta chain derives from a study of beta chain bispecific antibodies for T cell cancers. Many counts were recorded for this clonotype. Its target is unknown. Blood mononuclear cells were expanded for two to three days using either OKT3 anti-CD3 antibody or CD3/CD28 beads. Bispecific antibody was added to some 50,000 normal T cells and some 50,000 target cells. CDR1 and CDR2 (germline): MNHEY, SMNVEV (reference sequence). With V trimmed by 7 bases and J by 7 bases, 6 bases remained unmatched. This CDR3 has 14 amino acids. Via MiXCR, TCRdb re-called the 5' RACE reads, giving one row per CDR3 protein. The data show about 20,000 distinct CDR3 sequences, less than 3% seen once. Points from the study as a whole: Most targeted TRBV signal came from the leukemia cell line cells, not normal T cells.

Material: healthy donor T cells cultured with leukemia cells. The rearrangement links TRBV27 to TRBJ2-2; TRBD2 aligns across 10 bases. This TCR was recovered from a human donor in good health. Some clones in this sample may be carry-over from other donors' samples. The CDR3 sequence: CASTQRGGFGELFF. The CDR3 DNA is TGTGCCAGCACCCAGCGGGGGGGCTTCGGGGAGCTGTTTTTT.